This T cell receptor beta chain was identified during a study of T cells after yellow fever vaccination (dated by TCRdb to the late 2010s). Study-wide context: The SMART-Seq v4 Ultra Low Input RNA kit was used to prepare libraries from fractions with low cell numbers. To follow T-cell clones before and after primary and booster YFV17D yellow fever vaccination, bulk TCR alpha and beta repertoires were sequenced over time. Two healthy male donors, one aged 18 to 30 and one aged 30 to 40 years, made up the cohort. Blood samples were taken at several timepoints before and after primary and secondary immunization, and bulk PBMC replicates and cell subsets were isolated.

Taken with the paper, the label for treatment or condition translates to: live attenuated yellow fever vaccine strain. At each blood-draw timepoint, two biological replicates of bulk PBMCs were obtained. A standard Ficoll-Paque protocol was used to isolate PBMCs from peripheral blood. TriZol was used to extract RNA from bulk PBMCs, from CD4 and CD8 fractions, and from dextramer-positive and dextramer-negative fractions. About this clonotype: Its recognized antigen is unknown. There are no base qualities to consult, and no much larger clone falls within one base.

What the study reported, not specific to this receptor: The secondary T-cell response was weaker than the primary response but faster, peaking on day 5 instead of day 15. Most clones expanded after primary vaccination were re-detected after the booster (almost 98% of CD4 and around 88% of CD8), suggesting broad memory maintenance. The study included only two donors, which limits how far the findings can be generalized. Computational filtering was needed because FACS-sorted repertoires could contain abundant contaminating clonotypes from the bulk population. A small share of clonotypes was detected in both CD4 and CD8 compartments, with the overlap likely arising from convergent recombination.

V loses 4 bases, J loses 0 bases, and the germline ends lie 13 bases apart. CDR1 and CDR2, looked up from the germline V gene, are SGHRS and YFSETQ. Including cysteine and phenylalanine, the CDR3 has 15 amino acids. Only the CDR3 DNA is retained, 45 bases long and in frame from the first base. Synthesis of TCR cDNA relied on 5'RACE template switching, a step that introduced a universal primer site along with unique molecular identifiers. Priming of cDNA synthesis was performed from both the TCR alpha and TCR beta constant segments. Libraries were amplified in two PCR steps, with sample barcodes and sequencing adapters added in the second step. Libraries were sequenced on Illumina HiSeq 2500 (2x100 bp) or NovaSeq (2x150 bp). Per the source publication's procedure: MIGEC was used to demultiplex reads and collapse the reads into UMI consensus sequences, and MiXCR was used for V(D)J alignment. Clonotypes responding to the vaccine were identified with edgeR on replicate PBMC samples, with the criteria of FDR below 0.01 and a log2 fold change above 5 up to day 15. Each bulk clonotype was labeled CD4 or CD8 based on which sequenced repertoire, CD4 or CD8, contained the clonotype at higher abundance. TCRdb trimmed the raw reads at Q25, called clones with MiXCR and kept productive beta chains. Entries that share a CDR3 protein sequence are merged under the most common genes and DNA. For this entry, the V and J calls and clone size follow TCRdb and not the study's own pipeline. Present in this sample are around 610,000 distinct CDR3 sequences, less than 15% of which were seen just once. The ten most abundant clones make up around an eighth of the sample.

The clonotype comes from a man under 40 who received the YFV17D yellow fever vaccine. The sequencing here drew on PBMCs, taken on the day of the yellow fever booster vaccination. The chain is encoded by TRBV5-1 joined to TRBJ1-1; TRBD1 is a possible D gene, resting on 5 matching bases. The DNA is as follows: TGCGCCAGCAGCCGGATGGGGGGTTTGAACACTGAAGCTTTCTTT. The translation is CASSRMGGLNTEAFF.